A selection of T cell receptor beta chains follows, all from one sample in a study of blood T cell repertoires in COVID-19. Clones were read by immunoSEQ multiplex PCR, and TCRdb kept only the in-frame ones, dropping some. The sample includes around 320,000 clones, more than 70% of them seen just once. Sequencing was carried out using peripheral blood. These receptors were obtained from a woman in her twenties or thirties who had recovered from COVID-19. Both conserved end residues are part of each CDR3. Fields, in order: clone size, V gene, D gene, J gene, CDR3 DNA, CDR3 protein. A D gene is named only where the DNA matches it firmly. Expanded clones get a size class; other rows say once, few or many, or leave the size out.

clone_size: -; v_call: TRBV7-9; d_call: -; j_call: TRBJ1-1; cdr3_nt: TGTGCCAGCAGCCCAGGGGCAGGAAACACTGAAGCTTTCTTT; cdr3_aa: CASSPGAGNTEAFF
clone_size: -; v_call: TRBV14; d_call: -; j_call: TRBJ2-1; cdr3_nt: TGTGCCAGCAGCCGATCCTTACAGGGAACGCAGTTCTTC; cdr3_aa: CASSRSLQGTQFF
clone_size: -; v_call: TRBV2; d_call: -; j_call: TRBJ2-5; cdr3_nt: TGTGCCAGCAGAGAAGGGGCCAGAAAAGAGACCCAGTACTTC; cdr3_aa: CASREGARKETQYF
clone_size: -; v_call: TRBV5-5; d_call: -; j_call: TRBJ2-3; cdr3_nt: TGTGCCAGCAGCCCGAATCGTCCCCTAGGAGGGGATACGCAGTATTTT; cdr3_aa: CASSPNRPLGGDTQYF
clone_size: -; v_call: TRBV7-2; d_call: -; j_call: TRBJ2-7; cdr3_nt: TGTGCCAGCAGCTTAATGGGAGGTAACTCCTACGAGCAGTACTTC; cdr3_aa: CASSLMGGNSYEQYF
clone_size: -; v_call: TRBV7-2; d_call: TRBD2; j_call: TRBJ2-7; cdr3_nt: TGTGCCAGCAGCTCTAGGTGGGGACTAGCGGAATCCTACGAGCAGTACTTC; cdr3_aa: CASSSRWGLAESYEQYF
clone_size: once; v_call: TRBV13; d_call: TRBD2; j_call: TRBJ2-7; cdr3_nt: TGTGCCAGCAGCGGGGGGGAGACCTACGAGCAGTACTTC; cdr3_aa: CASSGGETYEQYF
clone_size: -; v_call: TRBV19; d_call: -; j_call: TRBJ2-1; cdr3_nt: TGTGCCAGTAGTGGGTGGGGCAGGGGGGCAAATGAGCAGTTCTTC; cdr3_aa: CASSGWGRGANEQFF
clone_size: -; v_call: TRBV9; d_call: -; j_call: TRBJ1-5; cdr3_nt: TGTGCCAGCAGCGTAGGTCCGGGGGACCGGGTGGGTCAGCCCCAGCATTTT; cdr3_aa: CASSVGPGDRVGQPQHF
clone_size: -; v_call: TRBV19; d_call: -; j_call: TRBJ1-4; cdr3_nt: TGTGCCAGTAACCCCATGGGGGGTGAAAAACTGTTTTTT; cdr3_aa: CASNPMGGEKLFF
clone_size: -; v_call: TRBV3-1/TRBV3-2; d_call: -; j_call: TRBJ2-7; cdr3_nt: TGTGCCAGCAGCCAAGGGGGGCCCCGGACCTACGAGCAGTACTTC; cdr3_aa: CASSQGGPRTYEQYF
clone_size: -; v_call: TRBV27; d_call: -; j_call: TRBJ2-7; cdr3_nt: TGTGCCAGCAGTCCGGACGGGAGCCTCACCGAGCAGTACTTC; cdr3_aa: CASSPDGSLTEQYF
clone_size: -; v_call: TRBV7-7; d_call: TRBD2; j_call: TRBJ2-3; cdr3_nt: TGTGCCAGCAGCTTATCCAGCGGGGGGGCAAATACGCAGTATTTT; cdr3_aa: CASSLSSGGANTQYF
clone_size: -; v_call: TRBV28; d_call: -; j_call: TRBJ1-3; cdr3_nt: TGTGCCAGCAGTTTAACTGGACAGCCTTTCTCTGGAAACACCATATATTTT; cdr3_aa: CASSLTGQPFSGNTIYF
clone_size: -; v_call: TRBV27; d_call: TRBD2; j_call: TRBJ2-3; cdr3_nt: TGTGCCAGCAGTTTGACTAGCGCAACAGATACGCAGTATTTT; cdr3_aa: CASSLTSATDTQYF
clone_size: -; v_call: TRBV4-1; d_call: -; j_call: TRBJ1-3; cdr3_nt: TGCGCCAGCAGCCTCATCCTGACAGGCCCCTCTGGAAACACCATATATTTT; cdr3_aa: CASSLILTGPSGNTIYF
clone_size: -; v_call: TRBV4-2; d_call: -; j_call: TRBJ2-3; cdr3_nt: TGTGCCAGCAGCCAAGAGTTCCCTAGCCGCCGAAACACGCAGTATTTT; cdr3_aa: CASSQEFPSRRNTQYF
clone_size: -; v_call: TRBV7-9; d_call: -; j_call: TRBJ2-2; cdr3_nt: TGTGCCAGCAGCCCTTTAAGGGGCTCCCACACCGGGGAGCTGTTTTTT; cdr3_aa: CASSPLRGSHTGELFF
clone_size: -; v_call: TRBV4-2; d_call: TRBD1; j_call: TRBJ1-5; cdr3_nt: TGTGCCAGCAGCCAAAGGACAGGGCAGAGCAATCAGCCCCAGCATTTT; cdr3_aa: CASSQRTGQSNQPQHF
clone_size: -; v_call: TRBV5-6; d_call: TRBD1; j_call: TRBJ1-1; cdr3_nt: TGTGCCAGCAGCTGGACAGGAGGAAATATTAACACTGAAGCTTTCTTT; cdr3_aa: CASSWTGGNINTEAFF
clone_size: -; v_call: TRBV28; d_call: -; j_call: TRBJ2-7; cdr3_nt: TGTGCCAGCAGGACTGCTTCCTACGAGCAGTACTTC; cdr3_aa: CASRTASYEQYF
clone_size: -; v_call: TRBV2; d_call: -; j_call: TRBJ1-2; cdr3_nt: TGTGCCAGCACCGCGGACAGACCTTTTGGTTATGGCTACACCTTC; cdr3_aa: CASTADRPFGYGYTF
clone_size: -; v_call: TRBV30; d_call: -; j_call: TRBJ1-1; cdr3_nt: TGTGCCTCGACGACAGGAGCGAACACTGAAGCTTTCTTT; cdr3_aa: CASTTGANTEAFF
clone_size: -; v_call: TRBV9; d_call: TRBD1; j_call: TRBJ2-7; cdr3_nt: TGTGCCAGCAGCGTCCGGGACAGAACCTACGAGCAGTACTTC; cdr3_aa: CASSVRDRTYEQYF